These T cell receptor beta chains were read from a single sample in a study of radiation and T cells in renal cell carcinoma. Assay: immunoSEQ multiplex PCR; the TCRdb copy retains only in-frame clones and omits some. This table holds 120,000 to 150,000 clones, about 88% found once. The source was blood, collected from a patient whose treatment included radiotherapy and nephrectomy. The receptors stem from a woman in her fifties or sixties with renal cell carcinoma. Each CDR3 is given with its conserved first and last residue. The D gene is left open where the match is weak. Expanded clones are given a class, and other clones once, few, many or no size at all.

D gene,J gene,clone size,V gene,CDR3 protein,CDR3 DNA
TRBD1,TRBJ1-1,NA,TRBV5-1,CASSLDREAFF,TGCGCCAGCAGCCTGGACAGGGAAGCTTTCTTT
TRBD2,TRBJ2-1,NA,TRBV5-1,CASSLLAGDYNEQFF,TGCGCCAGCAGCCTCCTAGCGGGGGATTACAATGAGCAGTTCTTC
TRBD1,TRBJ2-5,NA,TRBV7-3,CASSLDRVETQYF,TGTGCCAGCAGCCTCGACAGGGTTGAGACCCAGTACTTC
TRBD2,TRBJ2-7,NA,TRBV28,CASSPSSGRFYEQYF,TGTGCCAGCAGTCCATCTAGCGGGAGATTCTACGAGCAGTACTTC
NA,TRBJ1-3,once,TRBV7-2,CASSLAIGQGIYF,TGTGCCAGCAGCTTAGCGATTGGCCAGGGCATATATTTT
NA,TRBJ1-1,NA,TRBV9,CASSVGPGTEAFF,TGTGCCAGCAGCGTAGGGCCCGGGACTGAAGCTTTCTTT
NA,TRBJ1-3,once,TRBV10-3,CAIRGSGNTIYF,TGTGCCATTAGGGGCTCTGGAAACACCATATATTTT
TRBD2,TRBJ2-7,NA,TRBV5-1,CASSGLGTTEQYF,TGCGCCAGCAGCGGACTTGGGACTACCGAGCAGTACTTC
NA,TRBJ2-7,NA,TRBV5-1,CASSLDDKSEQYF,TGCGCCAGCAGCCTCGATGACAAGTCTGAGCAGTACTTC
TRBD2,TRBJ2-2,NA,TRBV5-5,CASSLAPSGLTGELFF,TGTGCCAGCAGCTTGGCCCCTAGCGGCCTCACCGGGGAGCTGTTTTTT
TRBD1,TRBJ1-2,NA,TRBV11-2,CASSSTSTGDGYTF,TGTGCCAGCAGCTCAACATCGACAGGGGATGGCTACACCTTC
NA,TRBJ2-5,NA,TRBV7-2,CASSLPPGAGETQYF,TGTGCCAGCAGCTTACCCCCGGGAGCTGGTGAGACCCAGTACTTC
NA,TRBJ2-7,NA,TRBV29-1,CSVGDSGEQYF,TGCAGCGTTGGCGACAGCGGCGAGCAGTACTTC
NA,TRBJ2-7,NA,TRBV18,CASSPGRTRGLPFYEQYF,TGTGCCAGCTCACCGGGGCGGACAAGGGGCCTCCCCTTCTACGAGCAGTACTTC